This T cell receptor (beta chain) was captured in a study of T-cell memory formation after mild COVID-19. Study-wide results and limits: Some clones that responded turned up in pre-infection memory, which suggests that cross-reactive memory joined in. The main location of contracting CD4+ clones was CM and EM, and that of contracting CD8+ clones was EMRA.

A word on this clonotype: The antigen remains unidentified.

Sample barcodes and UMIs were carried by the TCR alpha and TCR beta cDNA libraries that 5'RACE generated with constant-segment primers. MiXCR was run by TCRdb on the 5' RACE reads, yielding one entry per CDR3 protein. The sample consists of 250,000 to 350,000 distinct CDR3 sequences, approximately 19% of them appearing once. The receptor's source is a man aged 18 to 35 who had mild COVID-19 (a few samples of this study predate the infection). Cell type and time point are not known. Material: PBMCs or a T cell subset sorted from them (not recorded which).

The CDR3: CSVEVLGQNTGELFF. The CDR3 nucleotides are TGCAGCGTTGAAGTGTTAGGGCAGAACACCGGGGAGCTGTTTTTT. V usage is TRBV29-1 and J usage is TRBJ2-2; D remains unclear. The germline V and J ends were trimmed by 1 base and 1 base, with 10 bases remaining between them. The CDR3 is 15 amino acids. Germline V gene data show CDR1 as SQVTM and CDR2 as ANQGSEA.